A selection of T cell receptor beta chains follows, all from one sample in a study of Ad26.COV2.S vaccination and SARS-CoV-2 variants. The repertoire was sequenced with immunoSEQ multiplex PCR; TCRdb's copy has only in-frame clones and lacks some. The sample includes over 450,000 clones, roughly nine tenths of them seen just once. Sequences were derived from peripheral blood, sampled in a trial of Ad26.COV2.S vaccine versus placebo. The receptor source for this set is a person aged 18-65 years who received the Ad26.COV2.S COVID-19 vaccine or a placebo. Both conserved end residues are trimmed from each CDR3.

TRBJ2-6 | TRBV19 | ASSPRTGLISGANVLT
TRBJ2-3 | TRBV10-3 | AISESTTSGTSTDTQY
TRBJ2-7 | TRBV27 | ASSPRDLRYEQY
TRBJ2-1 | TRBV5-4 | ASSLQRGAYNEQF
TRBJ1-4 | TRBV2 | ASSRQGATNEKLF
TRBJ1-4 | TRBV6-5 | ASNPQSGYEKLF
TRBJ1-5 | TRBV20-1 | SASSAGSLGNQPQH
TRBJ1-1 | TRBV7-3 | ASSPNAADKAF
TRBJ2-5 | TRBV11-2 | ASSLSQGETQY
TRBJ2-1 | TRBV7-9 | ASSLIAVSSYNEQF
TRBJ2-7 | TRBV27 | ASSLIRDSYEQY
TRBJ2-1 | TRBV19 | ASSSTDPLWAQTSYNEQF
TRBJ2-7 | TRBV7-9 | ASSSIAGDYEQY
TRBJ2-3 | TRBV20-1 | SASPDAGSTDTQY
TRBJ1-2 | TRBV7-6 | ASSSGTGNNPYGYT
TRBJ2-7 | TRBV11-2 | ASTILSGNEQY
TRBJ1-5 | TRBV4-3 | ASSQEPGNQPQH
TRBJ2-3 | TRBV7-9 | ASSLGTGATDTQY
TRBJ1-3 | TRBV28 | ASSSTGTGGYTIY
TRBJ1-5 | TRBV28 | ASRLDTTRESPQH
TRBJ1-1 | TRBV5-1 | ASSLLVLGSEAF
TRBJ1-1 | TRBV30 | AWSRGISLNTEAF
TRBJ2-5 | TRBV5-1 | ASSSGETQY
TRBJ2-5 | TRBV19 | ASSPGGYETQY
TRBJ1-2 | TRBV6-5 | ASRVGQGAPYGYT
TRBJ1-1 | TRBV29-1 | SARGGTEAF
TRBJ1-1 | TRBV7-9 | ASSSDRSNTEAF
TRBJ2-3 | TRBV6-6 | ASSLVRGTGSVTDTQY
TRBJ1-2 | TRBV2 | ASIKTGNFDGYT
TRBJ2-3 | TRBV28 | ASIGTAGGIDTQY
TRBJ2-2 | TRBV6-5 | ASSPGLAFSGELF